Listed below are T cell receptor beta chains from one sample, sequenced in a study of OX40 agonist ivuxolimab in advanced cancers. Using immunoSEQ multiplex PCR, the repertoire was profiled, and TCRdb retains in-frame clones only, with some absent. The table has tens of thousands of clones, around 90% seen once. The source was CD4+ or CD8+ T cells sorted from blood, collected in a trial of the OX40 agonist ivuxolimab. All receptors come from an adult with an advanced solid tumor such as melanoma, head and neck, liver or kidney cancer. Each CDR3 is given with its conserved first and last residue. Fields, in order: V gene, J gene, D gene, clone size, CDR3 DNA, CDR3 protein. The D gene is left open where the match is weak. Some rows mark clone size as missing; the rest say once, few, many or name a class of expanded clone.

>TRBV7-9|TRBJ1-2|NA|NA
TGTGCCAGCAGCTTAGGGGGGGCCCGGAACAGCAACTATGGCTACACCTTC
CASSLGGARNSNYGYTF
>TRBV10-1|TRBJ2-7|NA|NA
TGCGCCAGCAGTGGCCGACTGTCCCCCTACGAGCAGTACTTC
CASSGRLSPYEQYF
>TRBV27|TRBJ1-6|NA|NA
TGTGCCAGCATGGGTTCCAATTCACCCCTCCACTTT
CASMGSNSPLHF
>TRBV2|TRBJ2-7|NA|medium-sized
TGTGCCAGCAGTGCAGGGGTCGGCGAGCAGTACTTC
CASSAGVGEQYF
>TRBV6-1|TRBJ2-7|TRBD1|NA
TGTGCCAGCAGACAGGGGGCGGAAGAGCAGTACTTC
CASRQGAEEQYF
>TRBV2|TRBJ2-4|TRBD2|NA
TGTGCCAGCGGCTTCGTGGCGGGAGCGGCCAAAAACATTCAGTACTTC
CASGFVAGAAKNIQYF
>TRBV21-1|TRBJ2-7|NA|NA
TGTGCCAGCAGCAATCACGACGTCTACGAGCAGTACTTC
CASSNHDVYEQYF
>TRBV18|TRBJ1-4|TRBD1|NA
TGTGCCAGCTCACCCGGGACAGGGGCGGAGGAAAAACTGTTTTTT
CASSPGTGAEEKLFF
>TRBV28|TRBJ2-1|NA|NA
TGTGCCACCGGGGGAGGTGAGCAGTTCTTC
CATGGGEQFF
>TRBV30|TRBJ1-4|NA|NA
TGTGCCTGGAGTGTGTTATCGGGGAATGAAAAACTGTTTTTT
CAWSVLSGNEKLFF
>TRBV18|TRBJ2-5|NA|NA
TGTGCCAGCTCACCACCGAACAGGGTGGAGGAGACCCAGTACTTC
CASSPPNRVEETQYF
>TRBV28|TRBJ2-7|NA|NA
TGTGCCAGCAGGCCAGATCCGGAAACCTACGAGCAGTACTTC
CASRPDPETYEQYF
>TRBV6-4|TRBJ2-2|NA|once
TGTGCCAGCATAGATCTGGGGGCAGGTAACACCGGGGAGCTGTTTTTT
CASIDLGAGNTGELFF
>TRBV19|TRBJ2-1|NA|NA
TGTGCCAGTAGTATAGTCGGCCAGGCTGCCTACAATGAGCAGTTCTTC
CASSIVGQAAYNEQFF
>TRBV9|TRBJ1-1|TRBD1|NA
TGTGCCAGCAGGGGAACAGGGGGCACTGAAGCTTTCTTT
CASRGTGGTEAFF
>TRBV9|TRBJ2-3|NA|NA
TGTGCCAGCAGCGTAGTATTGGGTAGCACAGATACGCAGTATTTT
CASSVVLGSTDTQYF
>TRBV18|TRBJ2-7|TRBD2|NA
TGTGCCAGCTCACCCGACAGCACTCCGCTAGCGGGTAGCTCCTACGAGCAGTACTTC
CASSPDSTPLAGSSYEQYF
>TRBV18|TRBJ2-1|TRBD2|NA
TGTGCCAGCTCACCAACAAACGGACTAGCGGGAAACTTAGGGAATGAGCAGTTCTTC
CASSPTNGLAGNLGNEQFF
>TRBV5-5|TRBJ2-2|NA|NA
TGTGCCAGCAGCTTACAGGGCTTCGGGGAGCTGTTTTTT
CASSLQGFGELFF
>TRBV25-1|TRBJ2-2|NA|NA
TGTGCCAGCAGGGACACATCCACCGGGGAGCTGTTTTTT
CASRDTSTGELFF
>TRBV19|TRBJ1-2|TRBD1|NA
TGTGCCAGTAGTATAGATCGGACAGGCGGCTACACCTTC
CASSIDRTGGYTF
>TRBV5-1|TRBJ2-5|TRBD1|NA
TGCGCCAGCAGCTTGGCCGTGACAGGGGGCGAAGAGACCCAGTACTTC
CASSLAVTGGEETQYF
>TRBV5-4|TRBJ2-7|TRBD1|NA
TGTGCCAGCAGCAAGGGACAGGGGAAGCGAGAGCAGTACTTC
CASSKGQGKREQYF
>TRBV5-1|TRBJ1-4|TRBD1|once
TGCGCCAGCAGCTTGGGTTCAGGGGGCCGGTTTGAAAAACTGTTTTTT
CASSLGSGGRFEKLFF
>TRBV11-2|TRBJ2-5|NA|once
TGTGCCAGCAGCTTAAGCCCCGAAGAGACCCAGTACTTC
CASSLSPEETQYF
>TRBV19|TRBJ1-1|TRBD1|NA
TGTGCCAGTAGTGTACAGGGGGGGCCAACTGAAGCTTTCTTT
CASSVQGGPTEAFF
>TRBV19|TRBJ1-4|TRBD1|NA
TGTGCCAGTAGTATCCAGGGGGCAGTTGAAAAACTGTTTTTT
CASSIQGAVEKLFF
>TRBV29-1|TRBJ2-2|NA|NA
TGCAGCGTCCGTGCACGAGGGGCGAACACCGGGGAGCTGTTTTTT
CSVRARGANTGELFF
>TRBV11-3|TRBJ2-3|TRBD2|NA
TGTGCCAGCAGCCTCCCATATGCAGCGGGAGGCACAGATACGCAGTATTTT
CASSLPYAAGGTDTQYF
>TRBV19|TRBJ1-5|NA|NA
TGTGCCAGCAGACCTATGGAAGTTGGGGGCAATCAGCCCCAGCATTTT
CASRPMEVGGNQPQHF
>TRBV5-1|TRBJ2-1|NA|NA
TGCGCCAGCAGCTTGGACGCCAATGAGCAGTTCTTC
CASSLDANEQFF
>TRBV19|TRBJ2-3|NA|NA
TGTGCCAGTAAGGGGGGAGTTGGGGTCACGCAGTATTTT
CASKGGVGVTQYF
>TRBV27|TRBJ2-6|TRBD1|NA
TGTGCCAGCAAGACAGGGGGCTCCGGGGCCAACGTCCTGACTTTC
CASKTGGSGANVLTF
>TRBV28|TRBJ1-1|NA|NA
TGTGCCAGCAGTCCGCCTCGGGGGGTGGATAGGGCTTTCTTT
CASSPPRGVDRAFF
>TRBV9|TRBJ2-5|NA|NA
TGTGCCAGCAGCGTGACCGGGACGCGGGCCGAGACCCAGTACTTC
CASSVTGTRAETQYF
>TRBV30|TRBJ2-6|TRBD1|NA
TGTGCCTGGAGTTTCGGGACAGGGGTGGCCGGGGCCAACGTCCTGACTTTC
CAWSFGTGVAGANVLTF
>TRBV7-2|TRBJ1-6|NA|NA
TGTGCCAGCAGCTTAGTAAGTGGACTGACAAATTCACCCCTCCACTTT
CASSLVSGLTNSPLHF
>TRBV18|TRBJ2-7|NA|NA
TGTGCCAGCTCACTACCCGGGACTCTCTCCTACGAGCAGTACTTC
CASSLPGTLSYEQYF
>TRBV7-2|TRBJ1-3|NA|NA
TGTGCCAGCAGCTTAGCCCTCGGGACTGGAAACACCATATATTTT
CASSLALGTGNTIYF
>TRBV7-9|TRBJ2-3|TRBD2|NA
TGTGCCAGCAGCCGACTAGCGACTATTCTTAGCACAGATACGCAGTATTTT
CASSRLATILSTDTQYF
>TRBV30|TRBJ1-1|NA|few
TGTGCCTGGAGTGTATCGGCCAGAGTGGGCCAGTTGAACACTGAAGCTTTCTTT
CAWSVSARVGQLNTEAFF
>TRBV11-3|TRBJ2-7|NA|NA
TGTGCCAGCAGCTTGCCCAGCGCGGCATACGAGCAGTACTTC
CASSLPSAAYEQYF
>TRBV6-6|TRBJ1-5|NA|NA
TGTGCCAGCCATCCTAATCAGCCCCAGCATTTT
CASHPNQPQHF
>TRBV2|TRBJ1-5|NA|NA
TGTGCCAGCAGTCGCACCCTTTTCAATCAGCCCCAGCATTTT
CASSRTLFNQPQHF
>TRBV6-4|TRBJ1-1|NA|NA
TGTGCCAGCAGTGTTTCGTGGGACACTGAAGCTTTCTTT
CASSVSWDTEAFF
>TRBV28|TRBJ1-1|NA|NA
TGTGCCAGCAGTTCACCCGCCGCAACGACCAAGCGTGGTGAAGCTTTCTTT
CASSSPAATTKRGEAFF
>TRBV4-2|TRBJ1-1|NA|NA
TGTGCCAGCAGCTCAAACACTGAAGCTTTCTTT
CASSSNTEAFF
>TRBV27|TRBJ2-7|NA|NA
TGTGCCAGCAGCCTTAATAGGGACTACGAGCAGTACTTC
CASSLNRDYEQYF
>TRBV9|TRBJ2-1|TRBD2|NA
TGTGCCAGCAGCGTCCTTCCTTCCAGTATAGCGGGAGAGAAAAACAATGAGCAGTTCTTC
CASSVLPSSIAGEKNNEQFF
>TRBV19|TRBJ2-6|NA|NA
TGTGCCAGTAGTATCGACACCAACTCTGGGGCCAACGTCCTGACTTTC
CASSIDTNSGANVLTF
>TRBV30|TRBJ1-5|NA|NA
TGTGCCTGGAGTGTGGGGATCGGGTCCAATCAGCCCCAGCATTTT
CAWSVGIGSNQPQHF
>TRBV5-1|TRBJ2-2|NA|NA
TGCGCCAGCAGCTTGTCTGGGGCTGCGAACACCGGGGAGCTGTTTTTT
CASSLSGAANTGELFF
>TRBV29-1|TRBJ2-7|TRBD1|NA
TGCAGCGTTGAAGACCCGAGACAGGGTACTGGGGAGCAGTACTTC
CSVEDPRQGTGEQYF